Listed here is a single T cell receptor beta chain. No antigen is known for it. This specimen belongs to a study of CD8 T cells in Susac syndrome. Study findings and constraints: The study's TCR sequencing and HLA analysis covered a relatively small number of individuals, and the study acknowledged this.

Purification of the CD8+ and CD4+ T cells relied on negative isolation, and TEMRA cells underwent FACS enrichment. CDR1 and CDR2 from the germline V gene are MNHEY and SVGEGT. After removal of 7 bases from V and 4 bases from J, the junction contained 6 bases not matched to a gene. The CDR3 runs to 13 residues. About 0.5 to 1 ug RNA was reverse transcribed with random hexamers. The immunoSEQ assay covered 54 Vbeta and 13 Jbeta segments for CDR3. TCRdb reanalysed the immunoSEQ multiplex PCR reads using MiXCR and keeps one entry per CDR3 protein. Among about 300,000 distinct CDR3 sequences, just over 90% were seen once, and the ten largest hold approximately 0.065%.

This clonotype was obtained from a human donor with multiple sclerosis. V is TRBV6-2 or TRBV6-3 and J is TRBJ1-2; TRBD1 agrees at 7 bases. Sequenced input: CD4+ T cells from PBMCs. In DNA form, the CDR3 reads TGTGCCAGCAACCTCGAGGGGGCCTATGGCTACACCTTC. This gives the protein CASNLEGAYGYTF.